This T cell receptor beta chain was obtained from a study of blood T cell repertoires in COVID-19. Generated by immunoSEQ multiplex PCR, the TCRdb table keeps only in-frame clones and is missing some. Of some 260,000 clones in the sample, approximately 88% were seen once. After removal of 3 bases from V and 7 bases from J, the junction contained 4 bases not matched to a gene. Germline V gene lookup returns CDR1 GTSNPN and CDR2 SVGIG (reference sequence). This CDR3 has 13 residues. This receptor was obtained from a woman in her 70s with COVID-19, enrolled during active disease. The J gene is TRBJ2-7, the V gene TRBV30; 12 nucleotides agree with TRBD2. The sample was peripheral blood. The CDR3 nucleotides read TGTGCCTGGAGGACTAGCGGGAGTTGGGAGCAGTACTTC. It encodes CAWRTSGSWEQYF.